This T cell receptor (beta chain) was captured by sequencing in a study of cytomegalovirus exposure and HLA in healthy donors. Study findings and constraints: Earlier findings revealed that most TCR beta V segments proved productive either about 87% or about 30% of the time.

Researchers ran the PCR with 60 Vbeta and 13 Jbeta primers. Under the authors' procedure: There were about 88 million unique TCR beta chains by a later count, and some 10 million of them were shared. Sequencing was performed with immunoSEQ multiplex PCR; in TCRdb, only in-frame clones are kept and a portion is missing. The V and J calls and clone size were taken over from that table, and D and trimming were inferred from the DNA. The profile shows 75,000 to 90,000 clones, about four fifths of them singletons. The sample holds a few counts of this clone. Its antigen remains unknown. This clonotype was sampled from a middle-aged woman in good health and CMV-seropositive. Sequenced material: PBMCs.

The CDR3, as DNA: TGTGCCAGCAGCTTAGGGACAGATCCTGGAAACACCATATATTTT. This gives the protein CASSLGTDPGNTIYF. The chain joins TRBV7-8 to TRBJ1-3, with a tentative D call TRBD1 (6 bases). The CDR3 has 15 amino acids. The germline V gene has CDR1 SGHVS and CDR2 FQNEAQ. Trimming pared 1 base from V and 2 bases from J, leaving 9 bases between.